This TCR beta chain originates from a study of metastatic and nonmetastatic thyroid tumors. TCRdb reanalyzed the PCR reads via MiXCR. The table has roughly 27,000 clones, over 20% seen once. Thyroid surgery was preceded by no treatment in any patient. This clone was observed at least ten times. The junction does not match germline at one end; this may be a read error. CDR1 and CDR2 from the germline V gene are SGHAT and FQNNGV. This CDR3 has 12 residues. Input material: blood. This TCR was recovered from a female donor with papillary thyroid cancer or a benign thyroid nodule (not recorded which). Some clones in this sample may be carry-over from other donors' samples. V gene TRBV11-2 combines with J gene TRBJ2-7; D is undetermined. CDR3 sequence reads: CAGRSNLHEQYF. The CDR3 region has the DNA TGTGCCGGCAGGTCCAATCTCCACGAGCAGTACTTC.